The clone carrying this TCR beta chain came up many times. Its antigen remains unidentified. The CDR3 end falls 3 residues outside the read, so it is completed with the germline J gene. Trimming stripped 7 bases from V and 0 bases from J, with 10 bases between. CDR1 is LNHDA, CDR2 SQIVND, per germline (reference sequence). The CDR3 runs 14 residues. The sample is drawn from a study of T cell clonality in common variable immunodeficiency. Some clones are missing from TCRdb's copy, which holds only in-frame ones; the method was immunoSEQ multiplex PCR. This sample has about 81,000 clones, each found more than once. Study conclusions and caveats: Common variable immunodeficiency TCR beta sequences reportedly had fewer deletions and N-nucleotide insertions. CVID subjects shared fewer TCRbeta clones than healthy controls did. CVID subjects showed higher TCRbeta clonality than healthy controls.

The receptor was derived from a person aged 18 to 70 in good health. The specimen sequenced was peripheral blood mononuclear cells. The V gene is TRBV19, the J gene TRBJ2-1, with D unresolved. CDR3 loop: CASTGRNSYNEQFF. The CDR3 DNA, read in part, is TGTGCCAGTACTGGCCGAAACTCCTACAATGAG.